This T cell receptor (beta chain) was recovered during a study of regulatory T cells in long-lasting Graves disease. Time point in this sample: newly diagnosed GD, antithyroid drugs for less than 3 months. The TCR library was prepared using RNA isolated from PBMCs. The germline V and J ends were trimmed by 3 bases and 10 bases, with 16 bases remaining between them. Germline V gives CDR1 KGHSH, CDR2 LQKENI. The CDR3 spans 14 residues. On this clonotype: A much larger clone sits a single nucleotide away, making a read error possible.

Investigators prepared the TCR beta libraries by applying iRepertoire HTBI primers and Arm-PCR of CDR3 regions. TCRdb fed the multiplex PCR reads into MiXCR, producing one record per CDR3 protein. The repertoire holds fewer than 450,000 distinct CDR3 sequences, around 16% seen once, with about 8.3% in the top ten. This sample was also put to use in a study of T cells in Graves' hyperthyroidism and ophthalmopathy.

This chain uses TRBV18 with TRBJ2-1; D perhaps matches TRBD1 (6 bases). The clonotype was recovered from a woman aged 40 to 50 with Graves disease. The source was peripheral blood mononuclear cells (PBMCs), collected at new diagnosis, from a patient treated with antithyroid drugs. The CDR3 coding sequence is TGTGCCAGCTCACCCACCACAGGGAGTGACGAGCAGTTCTTC. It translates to CASSPTTGSDEQFF.